This TCR beta chain was sequenced during a study of blood T cell repertoires in COVID-19. Cohorts were based on clinical histories the participants reported. As handled by the study authors: Amplification with reference gene primers provided the estimates of nucleated cell counts. Using immunoSEQ multiplex PCR, the repertoire was profiled, and TCRdb retains in-frame clones only, with some absent. The V and J calls and clone size are taken from that table; D and trimming were inferred from the DNA. The data contain 230,000 or so clones, around 88% of them singletons. This clone showed up just a few times. The sample consisted of PBMCs or T cells enriched from blood (not recorded which). This clonotype was sampled from a woman between 40 and 55 years old with acute COVID-19.

The CDR3 region has the DNA TGTGCCAGCAGTTACGCCCAAGCGGGGGCCGGGGAGCTGTTTTTT. The encoded protein is CASSYAQAGAGELFF. The V call is TRBV6-6, the J call TRBJ2-2; 8 bases map to TRBD2. Germline V gives CDR1 MNHNY, CDR2 SVGAGI (reference sequence). With V trimmed by 2 bases and J by 6 bases, 5 bases remained unmatched. The CDR3 runs to 15 residues.